This T cell receptor beta chain came from a study of shared clonotypes between healthy human individuals. Study-level results: Donor scarcity curtailed the genetic and exposure-history diversity represented herein.

Assay: immunoSEQ multiplex PCR; the TCRdb copy retains only in-frame clones and omits some. The table has roughly 570,000 clones, 95% to 98% seen once. V gave up 4 bases and J gave up 5 bases; unmatched junction bases: 6. The CDR3 has 14 amino acids. Germline V CDR1 and CDR2: MNHEY, SMNVEV (reference sequence). Only CD45RO-negative cells positively selected for CCR7 counted as naive CD8 cells, so terminally differentiated effector memory CD45RA+ cells were excluded. Comment on this clone: The antigen is unknown.

The sequenced sample consisted of naive CD8+ T cells sorted from blood. The sequence derives from a young man in good health. The rearrangement links TRBV27 to TRBJ1-1, with 8 bases matching TRBD1. CDR3 sequence: CASSYRGGVTEAFF. The CDR3 DNA reads TGTGCCAGCAGTTACAGGGGGGGCGTGACTGAAGCTTTCTTT.